Below are 31 T cell receptor beta chains sequenced from a single sample in a study of T cell repertoires and HLA-DP antigens. Sequencing was performed with immunoSEQ multiplex PCR; in TCRdb, only in-frame clones are kept and a portion is missing. The repertoire holds 90,000 to 130,000 clones, around 92% seen once, with around 0.3% in the top ten. Their antigens are not known. The specimen was CD4+ T cells from PBMCs. Receptors originate from a woman aged 18-29 years in good health and CMV-seronegative.

About this clone itself: Relative to the germline gene, one junction end is altered; a read error may explain this. V usage is TRBV7-7 and J usage is TRBJ2-2, with 8 bases aligning to TRBD1. The germline gives CDR1 SSHAT, CDR2 FNYEAQ (reference sequence). The CDR3 length is 14 residues. This CDR3 is CASRSTGGTGELFF. The CDR3 region has the DNA TGTGCTAGCAGATCTACAGGGGGCACCGGGGAGCTGTTTTTT. The variable domain in full, completed from reference TRBV7-7 and TRBJ2-2, reads GAGVSQSPRYKVTKRGQDVTLRCDPISSHATLYWYQQALGQGPEFLTYFNYEAQPDKSGLPSDRFSAERPEGSISTLTIQRTEQRDSAMYRCASRSTGGTGELFFGEGSRLTVL.

The V call is TRBV11-1, the J call TRBJ2-1; 10 bases fit TRBD1. The CDR3 has 17 residues. Germline loops: CDR1 SGHAT, CDR2 FQDESV (reference sequence). The ends lost 6 bases at V and 9 bases at J; junction bases unmatched: 17. CDR3 protein: CASSFRPGQGRSAEQFF. The CDR3 DNA is TGTGCCAGCAGTTTTAGACCGGGACAGGGGAGAAGTGCTGAGCAGTTCTTC.

The V gene is TRBV27, the J gene TRBJ2-3; D is undetermined. Germline lookup yields CDR1 MNHEY and CDR2 SMNVEV (reference sequence). The germline V and J ends were trimmed by 1 base and 6 bases, with 11 bases remaining between them. This CDR3 has 14 residues. CDR3 protein: CASSLFLDSDTQYF. The DNA for the CDR3 is TGTGCCAGCAGTTTATTTCTGGATTCGGATACGCAGTATTTT.

V and J are TRBV10-2 and TRBJ2-1, with 12 bases that match TRBD2. The CDR3 sequence is 19 residues long. V shed 10 bases and J 5 bases; nucleotides not matched to a gene: 21. From germline, CDR1 is WSHSY and CDR2 SAAADI. As DNA, the CDR3 is TGCGCCACTCATGGCCCCACTAGCGGGAGGAAGGATCGAAACAATGAGCAGTTCTTC. It specifies CATHGPTSGRKDRNNEQFF.

This clone was counted once. The V call is TRBV5-1, the J call TRBJ2-1; D gene uncertain. The CDR3 consists of 16 residues. Trimming cost V 1 base and J 1 base, with 12 bases left between them. Germline V CDR1 and CDR2: SGHRS, YFSETQ. The CDR3 loop is CASSLNTLSSYNEQFF. The CDR3 DNA follows: TGCGCCAGCAGCTTGAATACCCTCAGTTCCTACAATGAGCAGTTCTTC. Complete variable domain (other parts from reference TRBV5-1 and TRBJ2-1): KAGVTQTPRYLIKTRGQQVTLSCSPISGHRSVSWYQQTPGQGLQFLFEYFSETQRNKGNFPGRFSGRQFSNSRSEMNVSTLELGDSALYLCASSLNTLSSYNEQFFGPGTRLTVL.

V gene TRBV11-2 combines with J gene TRBJ1-6; D unresolved. V gave up 7 bases and J gave up 0 bases, with 16 bases separating them. The CDR3 spans 17 residues. Germline lookup yields CDR1 SGHAT and CDR2 FQNNGV. CDR3 coding DNA: TGTGCCAGCACCTCCTCAATCGGAAGCTCCTATAATTCACCCCTCCACTTT. It yields the protein CASTSSIGSSYNSPLHF. The complete variable domain, with remaining parts taken from reference TRBV11-2 and TRBJ1-6, reads EAGVAQSPRYKIIEKRQSVAFWCNPISGHATLYWYQQILGQGPKLLIQFQNNGVVDDSQLPKDRFSAERLKGVDSTLKIQPAKLEDSAVYLCASTSSIGSSYNSPLHFGNGTRLTVT.

Only one count was recorded for this clone. The chain has TRBV7-9 and TRBJ2-5; D is unresolved. This CDR3 contains 12 residues. Looked up from germline, CDR1 is SEHNR and CDR2 is FQNEAQ (reference sequence). Between the trimmed V and J ends, which lost 4 bases and 5 bases, there was a span of 8 bases. The DNA for the CDR3 is TGTGCCAGCAGCTCCCTCTCGGAGACCCAGTACTTC. This encodes CASSSLSETQYF.

The V and J genes are TRBV6-1 and TRBJ2-4; D perhaps matches TRBD2 (7 bases). Trimming took 2 bases from V and 0 from J, leaving 17 bases between them. CDR3 length: 18 residues. Germline loops: CDR1 MNHNS, CDR2 SASEGT. The CDR3 bases are TGTGCCAGCAGTGAAACAAGCGGGACAAAATTAGCCAAAAACATTCAGTACTTC. Translating it yields CASSETSGTKLAKNIQYF.

This clone was counted once. The V call is TRBV7-9, the J call TRBJ2-2; D might be TRBD1 (7 bases). From germline, CDR1 is SEHNR and CDR2 FQNEAQ (reference sequence). The germline V and J ends were trimmed by 5 bases and 5 bases, with 15 bases remaining between them. The CDR3 covers 15 residues. The CDR3 spells CASSLRAGGTGELFF. In DNA, the CDR3 is TGTGCCAGCAGCCTAAGAGCAGGGGGGACCGGGGAGCTGTTTTTT.

The chain carries TRBV6-6 and TRBJ1-1, with D possibly being TRBD1 (5 bases). Germline values: CDR1 MNHNY, CDR2 SVGAGI (reference sequence). V was pared by 2 bases and J by 3 bases, with 10 bases between. CDR3 size: 14 residues. CDR3 sequence reads: CASSYRRAHTEAFF. CDR3 DNA: TGTGCCAGCAGTTACCGCAGGGCGCACACTGAAGCTTTCTTT.

The chain has TRBV25-1 and TRBJ1-2; no reliable D call. The germline CDR1 and CDR2 sequences are MGHDK and SYGVNS. Trimming pared 3 bases from V and 5 bases from J, leaving 10 bases between. The CDR3 has 13 residues. CDR3 bases: TGTGCCAGCAGTGAGACTTCCCGTTATGGCTACACCTTC. Translating it yields CASSETSRYGYTF.

On this clone itself: The same CDR3 is also encoded by other DNA sequences in this sample. This chain connects TRBV5-1 to TRBJ2-3; 10 bases match TRBD1. Germline V gene data show CDR1 as SGHRS and CDR2 as YFSETQ. The CDR3 is made up of 14 amino acids. The J segment lost 3 bases and the V segment lost 4 bases, leaving 2 bases of the junction unmatched. The CDR3 sequence: CASSGGQGTDTQYF. The CDR3 DNA reads as TGCGCCAGCAGCGGGGGACAGGGGACAGATACGCAGTATTTT. The whole variable domain, remainder taken from reference TRBV5-1 and TRBJ2-3, is KAGVTQTPRYLIKTRGQQVTLSCSPISGHRSVSWYQQTPGQGLQFLFEYFSETQRNKGNFPGRFSGRQFSNSRSEMNVSTLELGDSALYLCASSGGQGTDTQYFGPGTRLTVL.

This rearrangement joins TRBV5-4 to TRBJ2-1, with TRBD1 matching over 10 bases. Per germline, CDR1 SGHNT and CDR2 YYREEE (reference sequence). V lost 4 bases to trimming and J lost 3 bases; unmatched junction nucleotides: 4. The CDR3 extends over 15 amino acids. For the CDR3, the DNA is TGTGCCAGCAGCCCGGGACAGGGGAACTACAATGAGCAGTTCTTC. Translated: CASSPGQGNYNEQFF.

The rearrangement uses TRBV30 and TRBJ1-5; a possible D gene is TRBD1 (5 bases). CDR1 is GTSNPN, CDR2 SVGIG, per germline (reference sequence). Trimming pared 1 base from V and 5 bases from J, leaving 9 bases between. The CDR3 totals 13 residues. CDR3 in DNA: TGTGCCTGGAGTGATCGGGACGATCAGCCCCAGCATTTT. This sequence encodes CAWSDRDDQPQHF. The full variable domain, rest sourced from reference TRBV30 and TRBJ1-5, is SQTIHQWPATLVQPVGSPLSLECTVEGTSNPNLYWYRQAAGRGLQLLFYSVGIGQISSEVPQNLSASRPQDRQFILSSKKLLLSDSGFYLCAWSDRDDQPQHFGDGTRLSIL.

The chain is built from TRBV5-6 and TRBJ1-1; 9 positions match TRBD1. CDR1 and CDR2 from the germline V gene are SGHDT and YYEEEE. With V trimmed by 3 bases and J by 3 bases, 6 bases remained unmatched. CDR3 length equals 15 residues. CDR3 bases: TGTGCCAGCAGCTACCCGGGACAGGGACACACTGAAGCTTTCTTT. Its translation is CASSYPGQGHTEAFF. Full variable domain (outside the CDR3, taken from reference TRBV5-6 and TRBJ1-1): DAGVTQSPTHLIKTRGQQVTLRCSPKSGHDTVSWYQQALGQGPQFIFQYYEEEERQRGNFPDRFSGHQFPNYSSELNVNALLLGDSALYLCASSYPGQGHTEAFFGQGTRLTVV.

V is TRBV27 and J is TRBJ2-1; TRBD1 matches 7 bases. The CDR3 consists of 18 residues. Germline CDR1 and CDR2: MNHEY and SMNVEV (reference sequence). The V gene end was trimmed by 6 bases and the J gene end by 9 bases; junction bases not matched to a gene: 23. The CDR3 nucleotides are TGTGCCAGCAGGCCCACTGGGATATGGGGACAGCTACAAGGTGAGCAGTTCTTC. Translating it yields CASRPTGIWGQLQGEQFF.

V gene TRBV5-1 combines with J gene TRBJ1-1, with D possibly TRBD1 on 6 matching bases. The CDR3 is 14 residues long. V shed 6 bases and J shed 2 bases, with 14 bases lying between them. Looked up from germline, CDR1 is SGHRS and CDR2 is YFSETQ. The CDR3 here is CASKRDGTNTEAFF. The CDR3 bases are TGCGCCAGCAAGCGGGACGGGACAAACACTGAAGCTTTCTTT.

The chain employs TRBV27 and TRBJ2-6; 12 nucleotides align to TRBD2. Germline V lookup: CDR1 MNHEY, CDR2 SMNVEV (reference sequence). Trimming took 6 bases from V and 0 from J; bases not matched to a gene: 6. The CDR3 runs to 18 residues. The CDR3 loop is CASSRTSGRTSGANVLTF. CDR3 sequence (DNA): TGTGCCAGCAGCAGAACTAGCGGGAGGACCTCTGGGGCCAACGTCCTGACTTTC. Looking up the rest from reference TRBV27 and TRBJ2-6 gives the full variable domain: EAQVTQNPRYLITVTGKKLTVTCSQNMNHEYMSWYRQDPGLGLRQIYYSMNVEVTDKGDVPEGYKVSRKEKRNFPLILESPSPNQTSLYFCASSRTSGRTSGANVLTFGAGSRLTVL.

The rearrangement links TRBV29-1 to TRBJ1-5, with 11 bases lining up with TRBD1. The length of the CDR3 is 13 residues. The V and J ends lost 4 bases and 6 bases, in that order; junction bases with no gene match: 2. Germline V CDR1 and CDR2: SQVTM, ANQGSEA. The CDR3 DNA sequence: TGCAGCGTTGCGGACAGGGGGCCTCAGCCCCAGCATTTT. Protein product: CSVADRGPQPQHF.

CDR3 region: CASRNLGGTGNTIYF. The CDR3 bases are TGCGCCAGCAGGAATCTGGGGGGAACTGGAAACACCATATATTTT. The chain combines TRBV5-1 with TRBJ1-3; perhaps TRBD1 as D (5 bases). Deletions cut 5 bases from V and 2 bases from J, with 14 bases between. Germline values: CDR1 SGHRS, CDR2 YFSETQ. The CDR3 consists of 15 residues. Supplemented by reference TRBV5-1 and TRBJ1-3, the full variable domain reads KAGVTQTPRYLIKTRGQQVTLSCSPISGHRSVSWYQQTPGQGLQFLFEYFSETQRNKGNFPGRFSGRQFSNSRSEMNVSTLELGDSALYLCASRNLGGTGNTIYFGEGSWLTVV.

The chain links TRBV5-1 to TRBJ2-4; 9 bases map to TRBD1. In germline, CDR1 is SGHRS, CDR2 YFSETQ. CDR3 size: 23 residues. V shed 4 bases, J shed 0 bases, and the junction held 26 bases outside the gene matches. CDR3 region: CASSPGLGGQGARGWLAKNIQYF. CDR3 nucleotides: TGCGCCAGCAGCCCCGGCCTCGGGGGACAGGGAGCCAGGGGTTGGCTAGCCAAAAACATTCAGTACTTC.

This clone appeared a single time. The rearrangement uses TRBV6-1 and TRBJ1-3; D uncertain. This CDR3 is 13 amino acids long. CDR1 and CDR2 (germline): MNHNS, SASEGT. Trimming left V 2 bases short and J 5 bases short, with 7 bases between. CDR3 bases: TGTGCCAGCAGTGAAACCTTTAGAAACACCATATATTTT. Its translation is CASSETFRNTIYF.

The chain joins TRBV12-5 to TRBJ2-1; perhaps TRBD1 as D (5 bases). Trimming shortened V by 3 bases and J by 10 bases, and 13 bases separated the two germline ends. This CDR3 has 13 amino acids. The V gene's germline CDR1 is LGHNT and CDR2 FRNRAP. In nucleotides, the CDR3 is TGTGCTAGTGGTTTAGGTAGGGGAAGAGAGCAGTTCTTC. It encodes CASGLGRGREQFF.

V usage is TRBV6-6 and J usage is TRBJ2-7; weak D call: TRBD1 (6 bases). This CDR3 comprises 14 residues. V was shortened by 9 bases and J by 1 base, with 16 bases between the two germline ends. Germline V gives CDR1 MNHNY, CDR2 SVGAGI (reference sequence). DNA of the CDR3: TGTGCCAGTCGTAATCGACAGGAATCCTACGAGCAGTACGTC. This codes for CASRNRQESYEQYV.

This clone was observed a handful of times. The chain has TRBV15 and TRBJ1-1, with TRBD1 as a possible D gene (6 bases). The V and J ends lost 3 bases and 4 bases respectively, with 15 bases between them. This CDR3 has 15 residues. In germline, CDR1 is LNHNV, CDR2 YYDKDF (reference sequence). CDR3 residues: CATSREGDGPTEAFF. For the CDR3, the DNA is TGTGCCACCAGCAGGGAGGGGGACGGGCCCACTGAAGCTTTCTTT.

V gene TRBV7-8 combines with J gene TRBJ2-1, with 9 bases aligning to TRBD1. The V and J ends lost 2 bases and 4 bases, in that order; junction bases with no gene match: 6. The CDR3 consists of 16 residues. The V gene's germline CDR1 is SGHVS and CDR2 FQNEAQ. The CDR3 sequence: CASSLHRDRVYNEQFF. In DNA form, the CDR3 reads TGTGCCAGCAGCTTACACCGGGACAGGGTGTACAATGAGCAGTTCTTC.

The chain links TRBV28 to TRBJ1-6, with a possible D match to TRBD1 (6 bases). The CDR3 has 16 residues. Trimming took 2 bases from V and 7 from J, leaving 15 bases between them. Germline loops: CDR1 MDHEN, CDR2 SYDVKM. The CDR3 bases are TGTGCCAGCAGTTTACCCAGACAGAGGGGGAATTCACCCCTCCACTTT. Amino acid sequence: CASSLPRQRGNSPLHF. Based on the CDR3 plus reference TRBV28 and TRBJ1-6, the full variable domain is DVKVTQSSRYLVKRTGEKVFLECVQDMDHENMFWYRQDPGLGLRLIYFSYDVKMKEKGDIPEGYSVSREKKERFSLILESASTNQTSMYLCASSLPRQRGNSPLHFGNGTRLTVT.

The chain combines TRBV4-1 with TRBJ1-2; the D is unclear. Germline V gene data show CDR1 as MGHRA and CDR2 as YSYEKL. Trimming removed 1 base from V and 8 bases from J, with 20 bases in between. The CDR3 is 16 residues long. The CDR3 nucleotides are TGCGCCAGCAGCCAAGTCGATATGGGTCTCGGATGGGGCTACACCTTC. Residues: CASSQVDMGLGWGYTF.

The genes are TRBV19 and TRBJ1-1; tentative D call: TRBD1 (5 bases). The germline V gene encodes CDR1 LNHDA and CDR2 SQIVND (reference sequence). This CDR3 contains 15 residues. V was pared by 9 bases and J by 1 base, with 18 bases between. CDR3 sequence reads: CASLRTGRGNTEAFF. CDR3 DNA sequence: TGTGCCAGCCTAAGAACCGGGAGGGGGAACACTGAAGCTTTCTTT.

The CDR3 region has the DNA TGTGCCAGCAGTTACGGCGCCTCCTACGAGCAGTACTTC. It translates to CASSYGASYEQYF. The chain carries TRBV6-5 and TRBJ2-7; D is unclear. The V and J ends lost 2 bases and 0 bases respectively, with 5 bases between them. The V gene's germline CDR1 is MNHEY and CDR2 SVGAGI. The CDR3 is 13 residues long.

This clone was recorded only once. V usage is TRBV11-2 and J usage is TRBJ1-1; TRBD1 is a possible D gene (5 bases). The CDR3 has 15 residues. CDR1 SGHAT and CDR2 FQNNGV come from the germline V gene. Deletions cut 2 bases from V and 6 bases from J, with 16 bases between. CDR3: CASSLRQSYGSEAFF. The CDR3 region has the DNA TGTGCCAGCAGCTTAAGACAGTCGTACGGGTCTGAAGCTTTCTTT.